These 27 T cell receptor beta chains were sequenced from one sample in a study of T-cell memory formation after mild COVID-19. TCRdb used MiXCR to reprocess the 5' RACE reads, holding one entry per CDR3 protein. The table lists roughly 68,000 distinct CDR3 sequences, over 15% of them singletons, with roughly 30% in the top ten. The sample consisted of PBMCs or a T cell subset sorted from them (not recorded which). Receptors originate from an adult woman who had mild COVID-19 (a few samples of this study predate the infection). Cell type and time point are not known.

The CDR3 coding sequence is TGTGCCAGCAGATCAGCGGGGCGCACAGATACGCAGTATTTT. This codes for CASRSAGRTDTQYF. The chain uses TRBV27 and TRBJ2-3, with 7 bases matching TRBD2. Germline V gene sequence: CDR1 MNHEY, CDR2 SMNVEV (reference sequence). With V trimmed by 6 bases and J by 1 base, 4 bases remained unmatched. The CDR3 is 14 residues long.

The chain uses TRBV29-1 and TRBJ2-7; TRBD2 agrees at 9 bases. The CDR3 is 13 amino acids. Germline CDR1 SQVTM, CDR2 ANQGSEA. Trimming at V came to 8 bases and at J to 0 bases, leaving 5 bases not matched to a gene. CDR3 protein: CSFRTSDSYEQYF. CDR3 in DNA: TGCAGCTTCCGGACTAGCGACTCCTACGAGCAGTACTTC.

This clonotype has at least ten counts. CDR3 nucleotides: TGTGCCAGCAGCTTAGCGTGGAGGACAGGGGCCTCCTACGAGCAGTACTTC. This codes for CASSLAWRTGASYEQYF. This chain links TRBV7-6 with TRBJ2-7; 9 bases are shared with TRBD1. The trim removed 0 bases at V and 0 bases at J, leaving 6 bases unmatched. This CDR3 has 17 residues. Germline CDR1 reads SGHVS; CDR2 reads FNYEAQ.

This clonotype was detected only a few times. The chain uses TRBV28 and TRBJ2-7; TRBD1 matches 7 bases. The V segment lost 5 bases and the J segment 4 bases; nucleotides outside the gene matches: 11. Germline lookup yields CDR1 MDHEN and CDR2 SYDVKM. The CDR3 contains 15 residues. CDR3 bases: TGTGCCAGCAGTGACCTCCGGGACAGCCTTTACGAGCAGTACTTC. Its translation is CASSDLRDSLYEQYF.

The chain couples TRBV28 to TRBJ2-1; no firm D call. Trimming shortened V by 4 bases and J by 4 bases, and 14 bases separated the two germline ends. The CDR3 consists of 15 residues. Germline CDR1 and CDR2: MDHEN and SYDVKM. The CDR3 coding sequence is TGTGCCAGCAGTTCCGGCCAGGTTGAGTACAATGAGCAGTTCTTC. This codes for CASSSGQVEYNEQFF.

This clonotype was recorded a few times. This chain joins TRBV7-9 and TRBJ2-3; tentative D call: TRBD1 (5 bases). This CDR3 is 13 amino acids long. Trimming removed 6 bases from V and 3 bases from J, with 10 bases in between. Per germline, CDR1 SEHNR and CDR2 FQNEAQ (reference sequence). This CDR3 is CASRMAGTDTQYF. The DNA of the CDR3 is TGTGCCAGCAGGATGGCAGGGACAGATACGCAGTATTTT.

This sequence joins TRBV5-6 and TRBJ1-1; unclear D gene. Looked up from germline, CDR1 is SGHDT and CDR2 is YYEEEE. The CDR3 extends over 15 amino acids. V gave up 3 bases and J gave up 2 bases, with 14 bases separating them. The CDR3 loop reads CASSSALVGNTEAFF. In DNA form, the CDR3 reads TGTGCCAGCAGCTCCGCTCTCGTTGGAAACACTGAAGCTTTCTTT.

The V and J genes are TRBV7-8 and TRBJ2-5; TRBD1 might be the D (7 bases). This CDR3 region has 16 residues. V shed 4 bases and J shed 3 bases, with 18 bases lying between them. Looked up from germline, CDR1 is SGHVS and CDR2 is FQNEAQ. The CDR3 loop is CASSSPEGQIKETQYF. The CDR3, as DNA: TGTGCCAGCAGCTCGCCGGAGGGACAGATAAAAGAGACCCAGTACTTC.

The gene calls are TRBV5-1 and TRBJ2-2; no reliable D call. There are 12 residues in the CDR3. Germline loops: CDR1 SGHRS, CDR2 YFSETQ. The V end was cut by 6 bases, the J end by 7 bases, with 10 bases between. In DNA, the CDR3 is TGCGCCAGCATCGATGACGGCGGGGAGCTGTTTTTT. It translates to CASIDDGGELFF. Full variable domain (rest looked up from reference TRBV5-1 and TRBJ2-2): KAGVTQTPRYLIKTRGQQVTLSCSPISGHRSVSWYQQTPGQGLQFLFEYFSETQRNKGNFPGRFSGRQFSNSRSEMNVSTLELGDSALYLCASIDDGGELFFGEGSRLTVL.

The chain combines TRBV7-8 with TRBJ1-2, with D perhaps TRBD1 (5 bases). There are 19 residues in the CDR3. CDR1 is SGHVS and CDR2 is FQNEAQ in the germline V gene. V was clipped by 5 bases and J by 4 bases, with 29 bases between them. The CDR3 reads CASSVPRVGRNRPLYGYTF. The CDR3, as DNA: TGTGCCAGCAGCGTCCCCAGGGTGGGGCGTAATAGGCCCCTCTATGGCTACACCTTC.

The V and J genes are TRBV6-5 and TRBJ2-2, with no clear D. The germline gives CDR1 MNHEY, CDR2 SVGAGI. The CDR3 contains 14 residues. The V end lost 6 bases, the J end lost 0 bases, and 8 bases lay between the germline ends. For the CDR3, the DNA is TGTGCCAGCAGATGGACGTCGAACACCGGGGAGCTGTTTTTT. Its protein is CASRWTSNTGELFF.

This clonotype is a singleton in its sample. The chain uses TRBV15 and TRBJ1-1; D not resolved. The germline CDR1 and CDR2 sequences are LNHNV and YYDKDF (reference sequence). Between the trimmed V and J ends, which lost 0 bases and 5 bases, there was a span of 19 bases. The CDR3 consists of 17 residues. In DNA form, the CDR3 reads TGTGCCACCAGCAGAGATTCCCTGTCAGCTAAAGGGACTGAAGCTTTCTTT. Protein product: CATSRDSLSAKGTEAFF.

This clonotype has just a few counts. The J gene is TRBJ2-6, the V gene TRBV6-1; possibly TRBD1 for D (5 bases). CDR3 length: 17 residues. V shed 8 bases and J shed 0 bases, with 17 bases lying between them. CDR1 and CDR2 from the germline V gene are MNHNS and SASEGT. CDR3: CASGGHYSPSGANVLTF. The CDR3 region has the DNA TGTGCCAGCGGTGGACACTACTCCCCCTCTGGGGCCAACGTCCTGACTTTC.

This clonotype was seen a few times. The V call is TRBV5-4, the J call TRBJ2-3; no clear D. Germline CDR1 and CDR2: SGHNT and YYREEE (reference sequence). This CDR3 is 14 amino acids long. V dropped 0 bases and J dropped 1 base, with 6 bases sitting between them. CDR3 nucleotides: TGTGCCAGCAGCTTGGGCGTCGGCACAGATACGCAGTATTTT. It specifies CASSLGVGTDTQYF.

This clonotype showed up just a few times. V usage is TRBV4-1 and J usage is TRBJ1-6; TRBD1 matches 11 bases. V shed 8 bases, J shed 10 bases, and the junction held 7 bases outside the gene matches. The CDR3 is made up of 14 amino acids. The germline CDR1 and CDR2 sequences are MGHRA and YSYEKL. The DNA for the CDR3 is TGCGCCAGCGAAGCCGGACAGGGGGCATCACCCCTCCACTTT. As protein: CASEAGQGASPLHF.

This clonotype was recorded many times. The chain recombines TRBV4-2 with TRBJ2-7, with D perhaps being TRBD1 or TRBD2 (5 bases each). The length of the CDR3 is 12 residues. Germline loops: CDR1 LGHNA, CDR2 YNFKEQ. V gave up 4 bases and J gave up 7 bases, with 11 bases separating them. The CDR3 nucleotides read TGTGCCAGCAGCCCTGGGGGAAGGGAGCAGTACTTC. The encoded protein is CASSPGGREQYF.

The rearrangement links TRBV10-3 to TRBJ2-3, with 7 bases aligning to TRBD2. Germline-derived CDR1 and CDR2 are ENHRY and SYGVKD. V shed 8 bases and J 1 base; nucleotides not matched to a gene: 12. The CDR3 contains 16 residues. CDR3 protein: CAISLEGLAGTDTQYF. DNA for the CDR3: TGTGCCATCTCCCTGGAAGGGCTAGCGGGCACAGATACGCAGTATTTT.

The rearrangement uses TRBV7-8 and TRBJ2-5; TRBD1 matches at 7 bases. CDR1 and CDR2 from the germline V gene are SGHVS and FQNEAQ. The CDR3 is 20 amino acids. V trimming: 4 bases; J trimming: 2 bases; junction bases outside the gene matches: 22. The CDR3 DNA is TGTGCCAGCAGCTCGCCCCGACAGGGAAGCGATAGGGCAGTGCAAGAGACCCAGTACTTC. This encodes CASSSPRQGSDRAVQETQYF.

V gene TRBV27 combines with J gene TRBJ2-7, with TRBD1 matching over 7 bases. This CDR3 is 17 amino acids long. In germline, CDR1 is MNHEY, CDR2 SMNVEV (reference sequence). V lost 4 bases and J lost 2; bases outside the gene matches: 14. In DNA form, the CDR3 reads TGTGCCAGCAGTTCAGGGGTAGGGGGCGATATAACCTACGAGCAGTACTTC. It specifies CASSSGVGGDITYEQYF.

This clonotype was observed many times. The genes are TRBV7-9 and TRBJ2-5, with TRBD2 identical over 8 bases. The CDR3 is 15 amino acids. V lost 1 base to trimming and J lost 1 base; unmatched junction nucleotides: 2. Germline CDR1 is SEHNR and CDR2 is FQNEAQ (reference sequence). The CDR3 DNA reads TGTGCCAGCAGCTTAGGGGGACTAGGCCAAGAGACCCAGTACTTC. It is translated as CASSLGGLGQETQYF.

V is TRBV5-1 and J is TRBJ2-7, with D perhaps being TRBD1 or TRBD2 (5 bases each). This CDR3 region has 13 residues. The V and J ends lost 4 bases and 2 bases respectively, with 10 bases between them. Germline loops: CDR1 SGHRS, CDR2 YFSETQ. CDR3 sequence reads: CASSQGPTYEQYF. The CDR3 DNA sequence: TGCGCCAGCAGCCAGGGACCAACCTACGAGCAGTACTTC.

This clonotype has more than one count but fewer than ten. The genes are TRBV29-1 and TRBJ2-7; tentatively, D is TRBD1 or TRBD2 (5 bases each). CDR1 SQVTM and CDR2 ANQGSEA come from the germline V gene. This CDR3 has 12 amino acids. Trimming removed 6 bases from V and 3 bases from J, with 12 bases in between. In nucleotides, the CDR3 is TGCAGCGTGACCGGGACGTACTACGAGCAGTACTTC. Translating it yields CSVTGTYYEQYF.

The chain links TRBV7-3 to TRBJ2-7; D unresolved. The CDR3 is 14 residues long. Germline CDR1 reads SGHTA; CDR2 reads FQGTGA. Trimming cost V 2 bases and J 2 bases, with 10 bases left between them. This CDR3 reads CASSLSGSTYEQYF. For the CDR3, the DNA is TGTGCCAGCAGCTTATCCGGGTCTACCTACGAGCAGTACTTC.

This chain uses TRBV5-1 with TRBJ2-1, with no clear D. The CDR3 extends over 19 amino acids. V dropped 1 base and J dropped 4 bases, with 24 bases sitting between them. CDR1 is SGHRS, CDR2 YFSETQ, per germline. The CDR3 reads CASSLRARDVGPLYNEQFF. CDR3 in DNA: TGCGCCAGCAGCTTGAGGGCTAGAGATGTTGGGCCGTTATACAATGAGCAGTTCTTC.

This clonotype was seen many times. V and J are TRBV29-1 and TRBJ2-7; D is unresolved. Germline lookup yields CDR1 SQVTM and CDR2 ANQGSEA. Trimming removed 1 base at V and 3 bases at J, with 13 bases between. The CDR3 spans 14 residues. The CDR3 here is CSVEGDTRYYEQYF. The DNA of the CDR3 is TGCAGCGTTGAAGGTGACACACGGTACTACGAGCAGTACTTC.

This clonotype was seen a handful of times. The chain recombines TRBV12-3 or TRBV12-4 with TRBJ1-2; the D is unclear. Trimming took off 7 bases at V and 4 bases at J, with 16 bases between the two ends. This CDR3 spans 14 amino acids. CDR3 nucleotides: TGTGCCAGCACCCAAGGCCCAACCTTCTATGGCTACACCTTC. Its protein is CASTQGPTFYGYTF.

The CDR3 sequence is CASSLGVGETQYF. For the CDR3, the DNA is TGTGCCAGCAGCTTAGGGGTGGGAGAGACCCAGTACTTC. This chain uses TRBV7-7 with TRBJ2-5; D unclear. This CDR3 has 13 amino acids. V lost 1 base and J lost 4, with 7 bases in between. Per the germline V gene, CDR1 is SSHAT and CDR2 is FNYEAQ (reference sequence).